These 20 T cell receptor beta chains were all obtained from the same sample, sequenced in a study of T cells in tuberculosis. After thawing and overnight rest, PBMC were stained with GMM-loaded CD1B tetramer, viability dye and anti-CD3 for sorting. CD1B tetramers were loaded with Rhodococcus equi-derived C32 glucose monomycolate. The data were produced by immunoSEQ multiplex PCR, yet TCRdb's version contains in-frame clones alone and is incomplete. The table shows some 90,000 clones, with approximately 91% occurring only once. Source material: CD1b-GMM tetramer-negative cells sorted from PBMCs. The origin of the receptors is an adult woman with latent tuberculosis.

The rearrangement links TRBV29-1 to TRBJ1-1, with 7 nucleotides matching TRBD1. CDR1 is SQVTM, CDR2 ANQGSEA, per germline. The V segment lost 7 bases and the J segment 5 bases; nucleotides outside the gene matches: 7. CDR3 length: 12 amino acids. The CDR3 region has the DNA TGCAGCGGTGTTACAGGGGTTACTGAAGCTTTCTTT. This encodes CSGVTGVTEAFF.

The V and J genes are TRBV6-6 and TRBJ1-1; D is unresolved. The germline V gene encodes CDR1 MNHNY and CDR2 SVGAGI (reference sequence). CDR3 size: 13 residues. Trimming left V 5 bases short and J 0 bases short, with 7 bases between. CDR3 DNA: TGTGCCAGCAGTCCCATCATGAACACTGAAGCTTTCTTT. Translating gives CASSPIMNTEAFF.

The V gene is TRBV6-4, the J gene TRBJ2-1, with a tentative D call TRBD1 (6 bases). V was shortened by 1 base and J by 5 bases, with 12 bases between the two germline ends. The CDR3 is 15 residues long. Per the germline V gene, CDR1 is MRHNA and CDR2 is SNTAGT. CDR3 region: CASSDFATGNNEQFF. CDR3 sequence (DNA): TGTGCCAGCAGTGACTTTGCGACAGGAAACAATGAGCAGTTCTTC.

CDR3 DNA sequence: TGTGCCAGCAGCCAACCTAGCGGGGGAGGAAACACCGGGGAGCTGTTTTTT. It translates to CASSQPSGGGNTGELFF. V is TRBV4-2 and J is TRBJ2-2; 10 bases match TRBD2. The J segment lost 2 bases and the V segment lost 2 bases, leaving 5 bases of the junction unmatched. CDR3 size: 17 residues. Germline values: CDR1 LGHNA, CDR2 YNFKEQ.

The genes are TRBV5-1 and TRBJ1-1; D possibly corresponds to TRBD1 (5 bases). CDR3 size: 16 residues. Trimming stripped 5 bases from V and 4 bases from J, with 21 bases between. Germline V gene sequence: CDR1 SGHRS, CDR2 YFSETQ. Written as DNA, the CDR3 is TGCGCCAGCAGATCTATGGGGGGTCTCGGCTCCACTGAAGCTTTCTTT. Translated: CASRSMGGLGSTEAFF.

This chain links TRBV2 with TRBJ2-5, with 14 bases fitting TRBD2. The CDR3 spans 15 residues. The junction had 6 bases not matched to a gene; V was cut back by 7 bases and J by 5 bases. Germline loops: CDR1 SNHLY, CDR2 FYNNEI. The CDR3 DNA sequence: TGTGCCAGCACTCTAGGGACTAGCGGGGGCGAGACCCAGTACTTC. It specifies CASTLGTSGGETQYF. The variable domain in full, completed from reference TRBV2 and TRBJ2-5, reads EPEVTQTPSHQVTQMGQEVILRCVPISNHLYFYWYRQILGQKVEFLVSFYNNEISEKSEIFDDQFSVERPDGSNFTLKIRSTKLEDSAMYFCASTLGTSGGETQYFGPGTRLLVL.

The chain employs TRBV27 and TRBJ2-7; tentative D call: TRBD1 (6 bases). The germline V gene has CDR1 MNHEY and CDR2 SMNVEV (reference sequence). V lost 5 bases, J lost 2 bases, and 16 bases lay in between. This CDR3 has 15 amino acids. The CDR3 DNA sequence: TGTGCCAGCAGTACATTCAGGACAGACCCCTACGAGCAGTACTTC. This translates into CASSTFRTDPYEQYF.

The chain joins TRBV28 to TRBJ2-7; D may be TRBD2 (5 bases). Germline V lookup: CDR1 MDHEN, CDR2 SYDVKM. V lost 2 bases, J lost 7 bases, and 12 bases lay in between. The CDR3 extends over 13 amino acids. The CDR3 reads CASSLDLRGEQYV. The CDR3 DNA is TGTGCCAGCAGTTTAGACCTCCGCGGGGAGCAGTACGTC.

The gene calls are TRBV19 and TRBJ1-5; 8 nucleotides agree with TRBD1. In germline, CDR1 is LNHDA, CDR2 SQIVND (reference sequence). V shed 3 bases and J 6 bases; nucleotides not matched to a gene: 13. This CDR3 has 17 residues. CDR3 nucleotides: TGTGCCAGTAGTATTACCCCGACAGGGGTAGAGGGTCAGCCCCAGCATTTT. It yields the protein CASSITPTGVEGQPQHF. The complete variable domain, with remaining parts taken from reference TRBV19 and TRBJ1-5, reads DGGITQSPKYLFRKEGQNVTLSCEQNLNHDAMYWYRQDPGQGLRLIYYSQIVNDFQKGDIAEGYSVSREKKESFPLTVTSAQKNPTAFYLCASSITPTGVEGQPQHFGDGTRLSIL.

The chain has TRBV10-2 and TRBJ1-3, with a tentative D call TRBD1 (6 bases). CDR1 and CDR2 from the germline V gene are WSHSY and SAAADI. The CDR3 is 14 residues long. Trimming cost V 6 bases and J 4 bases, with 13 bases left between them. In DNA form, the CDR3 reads TGCGCCAGCAGCGAGGACGACAGGGGAAACACCATATATTTT. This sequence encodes CASSEDDRGNTIYF.

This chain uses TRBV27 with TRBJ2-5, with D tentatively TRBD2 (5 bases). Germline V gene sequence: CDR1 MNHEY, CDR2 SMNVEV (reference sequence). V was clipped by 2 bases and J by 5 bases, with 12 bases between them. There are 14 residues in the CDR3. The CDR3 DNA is TGTGCCAGCAGTTTAGGTTCCGGCGGGGAGACCCAGTACTTC. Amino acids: CASSLGSGGETQYF.

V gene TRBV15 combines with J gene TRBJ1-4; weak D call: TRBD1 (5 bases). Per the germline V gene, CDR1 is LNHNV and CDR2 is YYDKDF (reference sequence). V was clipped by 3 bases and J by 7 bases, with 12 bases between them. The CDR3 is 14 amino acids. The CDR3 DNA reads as TGTGCCACCAGCAGGCGGGGCTCGGGTGAAAAACTGTTTTTT. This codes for CATSRRGSGEKLFF.

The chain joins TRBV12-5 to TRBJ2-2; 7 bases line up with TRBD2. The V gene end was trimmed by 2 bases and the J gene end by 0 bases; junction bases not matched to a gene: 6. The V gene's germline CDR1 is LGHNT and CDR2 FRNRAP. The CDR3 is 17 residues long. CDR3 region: CASGLTSGLTNTGELFF. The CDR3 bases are TGTGCTAGTGGTTTGACATCGGGACTAACGAACACCGGGGAGCTGTTTTTT.

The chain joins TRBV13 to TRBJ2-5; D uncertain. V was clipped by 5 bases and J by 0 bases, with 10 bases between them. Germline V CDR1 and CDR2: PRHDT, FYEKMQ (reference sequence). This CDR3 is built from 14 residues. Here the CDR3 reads CASSRVGYQETQYF. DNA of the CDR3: TGTGCCAGCAGCCGAGTCGGGTACCAAGAGACCCAGTACTTC.

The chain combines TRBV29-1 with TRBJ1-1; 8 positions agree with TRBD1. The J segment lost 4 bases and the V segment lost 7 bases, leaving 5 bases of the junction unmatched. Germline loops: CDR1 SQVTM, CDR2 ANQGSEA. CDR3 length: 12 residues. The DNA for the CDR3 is TGCAGCGCTAGTGGACAGGGCACTGAAGCTTTCTTT. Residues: CSASGQGTEAFF. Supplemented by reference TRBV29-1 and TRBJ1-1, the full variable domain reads SAVISQKPSRDICQRGTSLTIQCQVDSQVTMMFWYRQQPGQSLTLIATANQGSEATYESGFVIDKFPISRPNLTFSTLTVSNMSPEDSSIYLCSASGQGTEAFFGQGTRLTVV.

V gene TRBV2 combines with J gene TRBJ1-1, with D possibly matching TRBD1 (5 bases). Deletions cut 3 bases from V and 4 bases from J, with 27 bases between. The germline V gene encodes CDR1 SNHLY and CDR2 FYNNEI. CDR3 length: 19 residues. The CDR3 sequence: CASSDGVRRDPRRGTEAFF. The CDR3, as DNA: TGTGCCAGCAGTGATGGTGTTAGGCGGGACCCCAGGAGGGGCACTGAAGCTTTCTTT.

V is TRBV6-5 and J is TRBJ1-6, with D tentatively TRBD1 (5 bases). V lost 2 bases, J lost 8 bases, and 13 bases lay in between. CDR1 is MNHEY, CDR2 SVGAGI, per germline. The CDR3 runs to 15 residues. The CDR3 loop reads CASSYGGAEYSPLHF. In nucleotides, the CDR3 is TGTGCCAGCAGTTACGGCGGGGCGGAGTATTCACCCCTCCACTTT.

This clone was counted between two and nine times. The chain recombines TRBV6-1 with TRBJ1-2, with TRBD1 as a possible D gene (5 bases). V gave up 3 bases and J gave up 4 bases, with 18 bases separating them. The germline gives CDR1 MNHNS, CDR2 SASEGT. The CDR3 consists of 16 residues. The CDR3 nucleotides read TGTGCCAGCAGTGATTCAATCTCTGGGGGGATCTATGGCTACACCTTC. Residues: CASSDSISGGIYGYTF.

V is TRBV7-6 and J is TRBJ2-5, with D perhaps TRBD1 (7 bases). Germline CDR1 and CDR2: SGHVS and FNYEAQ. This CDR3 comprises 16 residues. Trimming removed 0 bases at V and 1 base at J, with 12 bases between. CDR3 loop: CASSLAGGQPQETQYF. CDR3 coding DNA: TGTGCCAGCAGCTTAGCGGGGGGACAGCCCCAAGAGACCCAGTACTTC.

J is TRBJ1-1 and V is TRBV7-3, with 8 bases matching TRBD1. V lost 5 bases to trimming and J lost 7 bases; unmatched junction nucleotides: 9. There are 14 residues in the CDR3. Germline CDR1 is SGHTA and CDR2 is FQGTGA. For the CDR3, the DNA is TGTGCCAGCAGCCCCGGCGGACAGGGAAATGAAGCTTTCTTT. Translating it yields CASSPGGQGNEAFF.